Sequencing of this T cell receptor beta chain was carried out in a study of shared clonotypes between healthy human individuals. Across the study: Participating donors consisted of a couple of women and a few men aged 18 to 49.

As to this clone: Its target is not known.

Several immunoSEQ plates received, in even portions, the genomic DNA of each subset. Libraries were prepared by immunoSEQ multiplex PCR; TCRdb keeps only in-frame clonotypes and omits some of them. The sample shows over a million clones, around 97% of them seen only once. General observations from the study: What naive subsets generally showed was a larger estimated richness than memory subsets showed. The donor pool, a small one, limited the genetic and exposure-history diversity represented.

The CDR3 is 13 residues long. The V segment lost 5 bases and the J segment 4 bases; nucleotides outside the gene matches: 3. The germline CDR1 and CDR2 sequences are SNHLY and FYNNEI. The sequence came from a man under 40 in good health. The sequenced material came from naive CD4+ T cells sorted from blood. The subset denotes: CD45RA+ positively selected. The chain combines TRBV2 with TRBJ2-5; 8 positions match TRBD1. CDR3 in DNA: TGTGCCAGCAGTTTAGGACAGGGAGAGACCCAGTACTTC. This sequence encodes CASSLGQGETQYF.